This TCR beta chain derives from a study of T cells after yellow fever vaccination. Germline CDR1 and CDR2: SGHRS and YFSETQ. J lost 3 bases, V lost 7 bases, and 11 bases had no gene match. The CDR3 length is 16 residues. In TCRdb, the 5' RACE reads were re-called with MiXCR into one record per CDR3 protein. The sample carries 360,000 or so distinct CDR3 sequences, roughly 10% recorded once. The sample was PBMCs, taken on the day of the first yellow fever vaccination. The source of this sequence is a man between 18 and 29 years old who received the YFV17D yellow fever vaccine. V is TRBV5-1 and J is TRBJ2-2, with 8 nucleotides matching TRBD2. This CDR3 reads CASLRGGQIDTGELFF. CDR3 DNA sequence: TGCGCCAGCCTCCGGGGGGGCCAAATCGACACCGGGGAGCTGTTTTTT.